The following is a T cell receptor beta chain sequence with its context. The junction and the germline gene differ at one end; a read error may be behind it. This sample was taken from a study of CD8 T cells in Susac syndrome. Roughly 0.45 to 1 ug RNA was reverse transcribed with random hexamers. MiXCR, run by TCRdb on the immunoSEQ multiplex PCR reads, gives a single entry per CDR3 protein. Among tens of thousands of distinct CDR3 sequences listed, roughly 93% were seen once. The germline V gene has CDR1 PRHDT and CDR2 FYEKMQ (reference sequence). The length of the CDR3 is 16 residues. Sample: CD8+ T cells from PBMCs. The TCR was taken from a human donor with Susac syndrome. V and J are TRBV13 and TRBJ2-5, with 14 positions matching TRBD2. CDR3 sequence reads: CASSLGTSGGGETQYF. The DNA for the CDR3 is TGTGCCAGCAGCCTAGGGACTAGCGGGGGCGGGGAGACCCAGTACTTC. The full variable domain, with the rest looked up from reference TRBV13 and TRBJ2-5, is AAGVIQSPRHLIKEKRETATLKCYPIPRHDTVYWYQQGPGQDPQFLISFYEKMQSDKGSIPDRFSAQQFSDYHSELNMSSLELGDSALYFCASSLGTSGGGETQYFGPGTRLLVL.